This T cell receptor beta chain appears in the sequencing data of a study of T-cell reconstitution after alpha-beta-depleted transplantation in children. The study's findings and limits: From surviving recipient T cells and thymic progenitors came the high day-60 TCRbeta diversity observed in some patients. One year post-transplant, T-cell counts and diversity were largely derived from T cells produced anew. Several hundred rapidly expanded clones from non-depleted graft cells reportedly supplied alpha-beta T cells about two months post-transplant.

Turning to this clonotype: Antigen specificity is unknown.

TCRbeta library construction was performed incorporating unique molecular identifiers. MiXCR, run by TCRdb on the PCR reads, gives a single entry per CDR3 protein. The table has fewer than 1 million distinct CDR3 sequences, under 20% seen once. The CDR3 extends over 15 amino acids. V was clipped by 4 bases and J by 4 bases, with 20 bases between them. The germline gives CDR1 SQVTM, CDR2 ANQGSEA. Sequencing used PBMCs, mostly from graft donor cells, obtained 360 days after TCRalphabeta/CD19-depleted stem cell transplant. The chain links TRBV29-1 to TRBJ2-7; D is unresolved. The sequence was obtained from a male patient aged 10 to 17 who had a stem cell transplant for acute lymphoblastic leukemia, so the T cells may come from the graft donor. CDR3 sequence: CSVVPDRGFAYEQYF. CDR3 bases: TGCAGCGTTGTCCCGGATCGTGGATTCGCTTACGAGCAGTACTTC.